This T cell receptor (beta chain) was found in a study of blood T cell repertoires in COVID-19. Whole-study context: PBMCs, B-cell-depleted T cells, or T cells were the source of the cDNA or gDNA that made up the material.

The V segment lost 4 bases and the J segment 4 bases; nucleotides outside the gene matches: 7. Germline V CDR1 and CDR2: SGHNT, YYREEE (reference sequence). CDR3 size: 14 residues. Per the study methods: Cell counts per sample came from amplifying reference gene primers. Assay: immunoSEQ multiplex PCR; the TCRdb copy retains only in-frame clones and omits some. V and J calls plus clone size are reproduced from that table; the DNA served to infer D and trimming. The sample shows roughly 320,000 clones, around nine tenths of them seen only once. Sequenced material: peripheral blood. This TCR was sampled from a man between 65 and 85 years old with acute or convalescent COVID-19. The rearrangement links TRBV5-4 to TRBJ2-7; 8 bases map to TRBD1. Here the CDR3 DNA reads TGTGCCAGCAGCATGGACAGGGTGAGGTACGAGCAGTACTTC. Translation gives CASSMDRVRYEQYF.